The 6 T cell receptor beta chains below were found in one sample sequenced in a study of Graves' ophthalmopathy and Graves' hyperthyroidism. The TCR beta CDR3 regions underwent amplification from RNA transcripts. An opening RT-PCR round employed HTBI primers and preceded a second-round multiplex PCR. TCRdb itself ran the multiplex PCR reads through MiXCR, one entry per CDR3 protein. The repertoire holds 350,000 to 450,000 distinct CDR3 sequences, with about 17% as singletons. Sample: peripheral blood. The receptors originated from a woman younger than 35 with Graves' ophthalmopathy.

This clonotype showed up many times. This chain links TRBV28 with TRBJ2-7, with 7 bases aligning to TRBD2. The trim removed 6 bases at V and 4 bases at J, leaving 15 bases unmatched. Germline CDR1 and CDR2: MDHEN and SYDVKM. This CDR3 is 16 amino acids long. CDR3 in amino acids: CASREGVDFGRYEQYF. In DNA form, the CDR3 reads TGTGCCAGCAGAGAGGGTGTCGATTTCGGGAGGTACGAGCAGTACTTC.

This clonotype came up many times. V and J are TRBV19 and TRBJ2-7; weak D call: TRBD2 (5 bases). The germline V gene has CDR1 LNHDA and CDR2 SQIVND (reference sequence). The CDR3 is 15 residues long. Trimming removed 6 bases at V and 7 bases at J, with 22 bases between. CDR3 in DNA: TGTGCCAGTAGATACGAGGAGGCCGGGCCCTGGGAGCAGTACTTC. The encoded protein is CASRYEEAGPWEQYF.

This clonotype was seen many times. V usage is TRBV6-2 or TRBV6-3 and J usage is TRBJ2-7, with D uncertain. This CDR3 has 12 residues. Trimming stripped 5 bases from V and 6 bases from J, with 11 bases between. Germline V CDR1 and CDR2: MNHEY, SVGEGT. The chain's CDR3 is CASSTVPSEQYF. CDR3 DNA: TGTGCCAGCAGTACGGTACCTAGCGAGCAGTACTTC.

This clonotype was detected ten times or more. The chain uses TRBV28 and TRBJ1-2; maybe TRBD1 (5 bases). Trimming shortened V by 9 bases and J by 4 bases, and 27 bases separated the two germline ends. Germline V CDR1 and CDR2: MDHEN, SYDVKM. CDR3 size: 17 residues. The chain's CDR3 is CASSMLGGGNSLYGYTF. The CDR3, as DNA: TGTGCCAGTTCAATGCTGGGGGGGGGGAACAGTCTCTATGGCTACACCTTC.

This clonotype was recorded at least ten times. The chain has TRBV29-1 and TRBJ2-7, with 14 bases aligning to TRBD2. The CDR3 spans 16 residues. The ends lost 7 bases at V and 2 bases at J; junction bases unmatched: 10. Germline CDR1 is SQVTM and CDR2 is ANQGSEA. The CDR3 DNA reads as TGCAGCGCCCGAACCGGGACTAGCGGGGGTACCTACGAGCAGTACTTC. Its protein is CSARTGTSGGTYEQYF.

This clonotype was found many times. The CDR3 spells CASSGAMGASNQPQHF. The CDR3 nucleotides read TGTGCCAGCAGTGGAGCAATGGGGGCGAGCAATCAGCCCCAGCATTTT. The chain joins TRBV6-1 to TRBJ1-5; D perhaps matches TRBD1 (6 bases). CDR1 and CDR2 from the germline V gene are MNHNS and SASEGT. This CDR3 contains 16 residues. V lost 4 bases to trimming and J lost 1 base, with 14 bases between them.